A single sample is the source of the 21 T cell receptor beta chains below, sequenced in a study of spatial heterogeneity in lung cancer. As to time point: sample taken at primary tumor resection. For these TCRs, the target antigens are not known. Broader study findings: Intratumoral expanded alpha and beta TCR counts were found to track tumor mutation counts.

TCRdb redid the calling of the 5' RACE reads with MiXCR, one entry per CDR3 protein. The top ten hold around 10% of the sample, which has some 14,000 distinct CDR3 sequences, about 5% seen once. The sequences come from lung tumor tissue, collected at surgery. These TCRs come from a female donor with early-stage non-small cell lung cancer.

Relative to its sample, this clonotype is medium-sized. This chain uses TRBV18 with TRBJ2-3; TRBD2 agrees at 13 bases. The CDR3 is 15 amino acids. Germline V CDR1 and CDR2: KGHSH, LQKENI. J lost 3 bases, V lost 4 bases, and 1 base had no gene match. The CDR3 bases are TGTGCCAGCTCACTGGGACTAGCGGGGACAGATACGCAGTATTTT. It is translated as CASSLGLAGTDTQYF.

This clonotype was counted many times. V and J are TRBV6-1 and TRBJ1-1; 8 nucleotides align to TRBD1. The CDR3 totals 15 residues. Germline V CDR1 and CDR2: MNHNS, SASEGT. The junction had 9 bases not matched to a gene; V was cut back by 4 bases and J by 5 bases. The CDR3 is CASSVYRGAMTEAFF. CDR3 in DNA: TGTGCCAGCAGTGTCTACAGGGGGGCTATGACTGAAGCTTTCTTT.

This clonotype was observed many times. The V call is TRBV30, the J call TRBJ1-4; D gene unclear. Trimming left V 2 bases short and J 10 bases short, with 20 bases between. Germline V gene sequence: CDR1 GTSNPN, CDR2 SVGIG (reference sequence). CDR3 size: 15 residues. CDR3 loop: CAWSIGGDREGKLFF. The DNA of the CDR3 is TGTGCCTGGAGTATAGGCGGGGATCGTGAAGGAAAACTGTTTTTT.

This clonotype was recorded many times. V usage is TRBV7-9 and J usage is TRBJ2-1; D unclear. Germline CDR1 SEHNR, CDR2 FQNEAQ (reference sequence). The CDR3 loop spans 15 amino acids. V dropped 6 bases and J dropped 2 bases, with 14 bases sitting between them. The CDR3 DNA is TGTGCCAGCAGTAAGGAAAGGGTCACCTACAATGAGCAGTTCTTC. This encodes CASSKERVTYNEQFF.

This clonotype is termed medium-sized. CDR3 coding DNA: TGCGCCAGCAGCGAGACAAGGTCAGGTGAAAAACTGTTTTTT. Encoded protein: CASSETRSGEKLFF. The chain has TRBV5-1 and TRBJ1-4; D not certain. CDR1 and CDR2 (germline): SGHRS, YFSETQ. This CDR3 comprises 14 residues. V lost 4 bases and J lost 7, with 14 bases in between.

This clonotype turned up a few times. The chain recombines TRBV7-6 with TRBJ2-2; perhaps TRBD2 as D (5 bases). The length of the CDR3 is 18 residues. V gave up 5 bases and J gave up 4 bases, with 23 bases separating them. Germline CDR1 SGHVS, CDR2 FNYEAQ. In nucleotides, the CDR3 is TGTGCCAGCAGCCGCCTTGGAGCGGCAAATTCGGGCACCGGGGAGCTGTTTTTT. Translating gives CASSRLGAANSGTGELFF.

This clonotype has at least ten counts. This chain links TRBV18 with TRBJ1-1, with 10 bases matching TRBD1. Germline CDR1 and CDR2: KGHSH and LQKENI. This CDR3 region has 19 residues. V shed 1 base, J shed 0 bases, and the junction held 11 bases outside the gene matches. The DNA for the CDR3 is TGTGCCAGCTCACCACGAGGTACTGGGACAGGGGCATTGAACACTGAAGCTTTCTTT. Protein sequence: CASSPRGTGTGALNTEAFF.

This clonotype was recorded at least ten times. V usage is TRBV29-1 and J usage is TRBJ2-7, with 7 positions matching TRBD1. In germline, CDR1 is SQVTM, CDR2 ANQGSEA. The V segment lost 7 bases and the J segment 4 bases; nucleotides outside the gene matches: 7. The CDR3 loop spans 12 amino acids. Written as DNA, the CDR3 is TGCAGCGCCGGGGACAGCCCGTACGAGCAGTACTTC. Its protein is CSAGDSPYEQYF.

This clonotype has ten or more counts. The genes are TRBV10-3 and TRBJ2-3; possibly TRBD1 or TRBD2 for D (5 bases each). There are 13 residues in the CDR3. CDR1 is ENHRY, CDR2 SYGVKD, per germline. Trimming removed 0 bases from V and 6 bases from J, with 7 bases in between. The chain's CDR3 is CAISESGTDTQYF. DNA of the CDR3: TGTGCCATCAGTGAGTCCGGGACCGATACGCAGTATTTT.

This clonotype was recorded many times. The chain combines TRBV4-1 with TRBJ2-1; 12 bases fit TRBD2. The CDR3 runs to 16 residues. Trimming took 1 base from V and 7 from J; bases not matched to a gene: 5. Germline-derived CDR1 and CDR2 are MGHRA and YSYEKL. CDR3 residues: CASSQGLAGVGNEQFF. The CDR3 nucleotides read TGCGCCAGCAGCCAAGGACTAGCGGGGGTTGGGAATGAGCAGTTCTTC.

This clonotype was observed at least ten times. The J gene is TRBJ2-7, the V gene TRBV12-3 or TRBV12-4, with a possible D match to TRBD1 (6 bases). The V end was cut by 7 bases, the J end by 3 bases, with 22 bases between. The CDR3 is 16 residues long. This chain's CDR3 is CASTFRLVAGDYEQYF. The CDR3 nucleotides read TGTGCCAGCACTTTCCGTTTGGTGGCAGGGGACTACGAGCAGTACTTC.

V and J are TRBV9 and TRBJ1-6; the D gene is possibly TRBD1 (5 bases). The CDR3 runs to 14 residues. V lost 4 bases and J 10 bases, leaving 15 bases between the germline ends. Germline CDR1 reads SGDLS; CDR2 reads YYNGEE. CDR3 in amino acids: CASSLDAGDSPLHF. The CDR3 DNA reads TGTGCCAGCAGCTTGGATGCTGGGGACTCACCCCTCCACTTT.

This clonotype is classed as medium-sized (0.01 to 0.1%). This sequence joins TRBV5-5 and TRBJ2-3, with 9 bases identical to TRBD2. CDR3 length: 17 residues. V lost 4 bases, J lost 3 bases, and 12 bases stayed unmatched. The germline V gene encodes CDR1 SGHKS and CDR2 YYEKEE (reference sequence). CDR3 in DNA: TGTGCCAGCAGCCCAATCCCCAGCGGGGGGTTTACAGATACGCAGTATTTT. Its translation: CASSPIPSGGFTDTQYF.

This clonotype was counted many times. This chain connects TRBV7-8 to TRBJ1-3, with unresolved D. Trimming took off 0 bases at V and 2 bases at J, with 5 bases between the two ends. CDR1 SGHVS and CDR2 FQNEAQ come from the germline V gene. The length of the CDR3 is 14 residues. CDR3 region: CASSLASAGNTIYF. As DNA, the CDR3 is TGTGCCAGCAGCTTAGCGAGTGCTGGAAACACCATATATTTT.

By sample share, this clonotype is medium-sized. The CDR3 sequence is CSARAPKGGRDQPQHF. The CDR3 DNA follows: TGCAGTGCTAGAGCCCCAAAGGGCGGTAGAGATCAGCCCCAGCATTTT. The chain combines TRBV20-1 with TRBJ1-5; D gene unclear. Germline V gene sequence: CDR1 DFQATT, CDR2 SNEGSKA (reference sequence). This CDR3 has 16 residues. With 1 base removed from V and 5 bases from J, the gap between germline ends came to 18 bases.

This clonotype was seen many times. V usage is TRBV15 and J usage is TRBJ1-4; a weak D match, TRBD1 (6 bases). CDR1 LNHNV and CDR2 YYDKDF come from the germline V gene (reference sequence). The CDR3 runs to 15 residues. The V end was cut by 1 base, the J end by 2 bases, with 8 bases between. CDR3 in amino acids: CATSRGGATNEKLFF. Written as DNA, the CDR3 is TGTGCCACCAGCAGAGGGGGGGCGACTAATGAAAAACTGTTTTTT.

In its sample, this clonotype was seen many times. The CDR3 spells CASSLGGYLNYGYTF. CDR3 nucleotide sequence: TGTGCCAGCAGCTTGGGAGGGTACCTTAACTATGGCTACACCTTC. The rearrangement joins TRBV5-6 to TRBJ1-2, with no clear D. From germline, CDR1 is SGHDT and CDR2 YYEEEE. The V gene lost 0 bases and the J gene lost 1 base, with 10 bases spanning the gap. CDR3 length: 15 amino acids.

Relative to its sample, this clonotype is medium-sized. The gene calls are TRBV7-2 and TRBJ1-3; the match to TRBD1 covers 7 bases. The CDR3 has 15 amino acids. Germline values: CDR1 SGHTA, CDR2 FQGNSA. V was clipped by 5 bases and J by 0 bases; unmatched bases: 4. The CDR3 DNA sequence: TGTGCCAGCAGCCAGGGACAGCTCTCTGGAAACACCATATATTTT. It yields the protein CASSQGQLSGNTIYF.

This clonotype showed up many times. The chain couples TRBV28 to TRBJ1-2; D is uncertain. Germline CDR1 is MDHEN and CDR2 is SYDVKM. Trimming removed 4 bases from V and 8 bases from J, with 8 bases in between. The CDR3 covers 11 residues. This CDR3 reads CASSSRWGYTF. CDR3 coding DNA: TGTGCCAGCAGTTCACGCTGGGGCTACACCTTC.

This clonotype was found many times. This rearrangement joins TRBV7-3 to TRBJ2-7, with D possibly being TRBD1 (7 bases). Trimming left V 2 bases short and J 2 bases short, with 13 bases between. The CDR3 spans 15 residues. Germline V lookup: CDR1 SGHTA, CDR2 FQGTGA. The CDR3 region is CASSLHPGGPYEQYF. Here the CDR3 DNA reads TGTGCCAGCAGCTTACATCCAGGGGGGCCCTACGAGCAGTACTTC. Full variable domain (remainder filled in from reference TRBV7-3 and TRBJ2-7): GAGVSQTPSNKVTEKGKYVELRCDPISGHTALYWYRQSLGQGPEFLIYFQGTGAADDSGLPNDRFFAVRPEGSVSTLKIQRTERGDSAVYLCASSLHPGGPYEQYFGPGTRLTVT.

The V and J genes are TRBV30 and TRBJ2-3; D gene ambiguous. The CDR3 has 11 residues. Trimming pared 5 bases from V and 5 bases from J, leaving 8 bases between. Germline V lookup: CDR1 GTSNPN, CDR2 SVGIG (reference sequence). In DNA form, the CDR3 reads TGTGCCTGGTCATCGCGAGATACGCAGTATTTT. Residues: CAWSSRDTQYF.